The rows below give T cell receptor beta chains drawn from one sample of a study of pediatric ulcerative colitis. Assay used: immunoSEQ multiplex PCR; TCRdb lists only in-frame clones, some missing. The sample gives around 64,000 clones, 86% of which show up once; roughly 3.8% is in the top ten. Sequencing input: blood. All receptors come from a boy younger than 18 with severe ulcerative colitis. Each CDR3 is given with its conserved first and last residue. Fields, in order: D gene, clone size, J gene, V gene, CDR3 protein, CDR3 DNA. A D gene is named only where the DNA matches it firmly. Clone sizes are given selectively: once, few, many, or a class where the clone is expanded.

TRBD1 | NA | TRBJ2-5 | TRBV5-1 | CASSLAQTGEYQETQYF | TGCGCCAGCAGCTTGGCCCAGACAGGGGAGTACCAAGAGACCCAGTACTTC
TRBD2 | NA | TRBJ2-7 | TRBV18 | CASSPPAGAAEQYF | TGTGCCAGCTCACCACCTGCGGGAGCGGCTGAGCAGTACTTC
NA | NA | TRBJ2-7 | TRBV19 | CASSMFGGTSYEQYF | TGTGCCAGTAGTATGTTCGGCGGAACTTCCTACGAGCAGTACTTC
NA | NA | TRBJ1-2 | TRBV10-3 | CAFRPSPSGSYGYTF | TGTGCTTTCCGGCCCAGCCCGTCGGGCAGCTATGGCTACACCTTC
TRBD2 | NA | TRBJ2-4 | TRBV19 | CASSLAGGPRAKNIQYF | TGTGCCAGTAGTCTAGCGGGAGGGCCGAGAGCCAAAAACATTCAGTACTTC
TRBD2 | NA | TRBJ2-4 | TRBV2 | CASSGGSGRAGNIQYF | TGTGCCAGCAGTGGAGGTAGCGGGAGGGCGGGTAACATTCAGTACTTC
TRBD2 | NA | TRBJ2-1 | TRBV4-1 | CASSQDTSGLVYNEQFF | TGCGCCAGCAGCCAAGATACTAGCGGACTAGTCTACAATGAGCAGTTCTTC
NA | NA | TRBJ2-7 | TRBV7-9 | CASTTIRWPETYEQYF | TGTGCCAGCACCACAATCAGGTGGCCGGAGACCTACGAGCAGTACTTC
NA | NA | TRBJ2-1 | TRBV5-6 | CASSPYPNEQFF | TGTGCCAGCAGCCCTTACCCCAATGAGCAGTTCTTC
TRBD2 | NA | TRBJ2-1 | TRBV7-6 | CASSSNNLLAGGPEQFF | TGTGCCAGCAGCTCCAACAACTTACTAGCGGGAGGGCCTGAGCAGTTCTTC
NA | NA | TRBJ2-1 | TRBV6-5 | CASSYSSYNEQFF | TGTGCCAGCAGTTACTCCAGTTACAATGAGCAGTTCTTC
NA | NA | TRBJ2-1 | TRBV5-4 | CASSFSPSADNEQFF | TGTGCCAGCAGCTTTTCGCCTAGCGCAGACAATGAGCAGTTCTTC
NA | NA | TRBJ1-5 | TRBV6-1 | CASRPGQNQPQHF | TGTGCCAGCAGACCGGGACAAAATCAGCCCCAGCATTTT
TRBD1 | NA | TRBJ1-1 | TRBV9 | CASSFLTGTENTEAFF | TGTGCCAGCAGCTTCCTTACCGGGACAGAGAACACTGAAGCTTTCTTT
NA | once | TRBJ2-7 | TRBV6-5 | CASSSSGNPSGEQYF | TGTGCCAGCAGTTCCTCAGGGAACCCGTCGGGTGAGCAGTACTTC
TRBD1 | NA | TRBJ2-1 | TRBV2 | CASSPGTGNYNEQFF | TGTGCCAGCAGCCCCGGGACAGGGAATTACAATGAGCAGTTCTTC
TRBD2 | NA | TRBJ2-1 | TRBV14 | CASSQVGRLAGNNEQFF | TGTGCCAGCAGCCAAGTCGGTCGTCTAGCGGGAAACAATGAGCAGTTCTTC
NA | NA | TRBJ2-2 | TRBV5-6 | CASSYLSGYGELFF | TGTGCCAGCAGTTATTTATCTGGATACGGGGAGCTGTTTTTT
NA | NA | TRBJ1-1 | TRBV5-6 | CASSLGTEAFF | TGTGCCAGCAGCTTGGGCACTGAAGCTTTCTTT
NA | once | TRBJ2-1 | TRBV2 | CASGDWDPYNEQFF | TGTGCCAGCGGTGATTGGGACCCCTACAATGAGCAGTTCTTC
TRBD2 | NA | TRBJ2-7 | TRBV19 | CASSVGTSGSLPREQYF | TGTGCCAGTAGTGTAGGGACTAGCGGGAGCCTCCCTCGTGAGCAGTACTTC
NA | NA | TRBJ1-2 | TRBV5-6 | CASRTAGDYGYTF | TGTGCCAGCAGGACCGCAGGGGACTATGGCTACACCTTC
TRBD2 | NA | TRBJ2-1 | TRBV7-2 | CASSWTSGRMNEQFF | TGTGCCAGCAGCTGGACTAGCGGGAGAATGAATGAGCAGTTCTTC
TRBD2 | NA | TRBJ2-7 | TRBV7-9 | CASSLSTSGSYEQYF | TGTGCCAGCAGCTTAAGTACTAGCGGGAGTTACGAGCAGTACTTC
NA | NA | TRBJ2-1 | TRBV23-1 | CASSPPQESYNEQFF | TGCGCCAGCAGTCCACCACAGGAATCCTACAATGAGCAGTTCTTC
TRBD1 | NA | TRBJ1-1 | TRBV6-5 | CASQGPSGGSTEAFF | TGTGCCAGCCAAGGCCCCTCAGGGGGCTCGACTGAAGCTTTCTTT
NA | NA | TRBJ1-1 | TRBV13 | CASRYKAGGEAFF | TGTGCCAGCAGATACAAGGCTGGGGGTGAAGCTTTCTTT
NA | NA | TRBJ1-2 | TRBV7-9 | CASSFPGNGYTF | TGTGCCAGCAGCTTTCCAGGGAATGGCTACACCTTC